What follows are 6 T cell receptor beta chains derived from one specimen sequenced in a study of blood T cell repertoires in COVID-19. Repertoires were generated with immunoSEQ multiplex PCR, while TCRdb's copy carries only in-frame clones and drops some. The repertoire consists of approximately 220,000 clones, with around 87% occurring once and the leading ten covering 3%. Material for sequencing was peripheral blood. All receptors derive from a man aged 55 to 69 with acute or convalescent COVID-19.

This rearrangement joins TRBV19 to TRBJ1-5, with 8 bases identical to TRBD1. This CDR3 is built from 17 residues. After removal of 5 bases from V and 2 bases from J, the junction contained 11 bases not matched to a gene. Per germline, CDR1 LNHDA and CDR2 SQIVND (reference sequence). The chain's CDR3 is CASSGPQGARGNQPQHF. CDR3 DNA sequence: TGTGCCAGTAGTGGACCCCAGGGGGCTCGGGGCAATCAGCCCCAGCATTTT. Full variable domain (remainder filled in from reference TRBV19 and TRBJ1-5): DGGITQSPKYLFRKEGQNVTLSCEQNLNHDAMYWYRQDPGQGLRLIYYSQIVNDFQKGDIAEGYSVSREKKESFPLTVTSAQKNPTAFYLCASSGPQGARGNQPQHFGDGTRLSIL.

This clone was seen only once. V usage is TRBV27 and J usage is TRBJ1-6; D unresolved. Trimming pared 6 bases from V and 0 bases from J, leaving 9 bases between. This CDR3 is built from 15 residues. The germline V gene encodes CDR1 MNHEY and CDR2 SMNVEV (reference sequence). The CDR3 loop is CASSRDSSYNSPLHF. The CDR3 DNA sequence: TGTGCCAGCAGCCGAGACTCCTCCTATAATTCACCCCTCCACTTT.

This chain uses TRBV2 with TRBJ1-1; 10 positions agree with TRBD1. The CDR3 runs to 14 residues. The germline V gene encodes CDR1 SNHLY and CDR2 FYNNEI. J lost 7 bases, V lost 3 bases, and 5 bases had no gene match. The DNA for the CDR3 is TGTGCCAGCAGTGATCGGACAGGGGGAGGTGAAGCTTTCTTT. Translated, it gives CASSDRTGGGEAFF.

The chain combines TRBV7-2 with TRBJ2-7, with 10 bases that match TRBD2. CDR1 is SGHTA, CDR2 FQGNSA, per germline. CDR3 size: 16 residues. V shed 5 bases, J shed 7 bases, and the junction held 14 bases outside the gene matches. CDR3 residues: CASSRGTSASQGEQYF. The DNA of the CDR3 is TGTGCCAGCAGCAGAGGGACTAGCGCTTCCCAGGGGGAGCAGTACTTC.

The CDR3 protein is CASSTTSGVGDTQYF. The CDR3 DNA sequence: TGTGCCAGCAGTACTACTAGCGGGGTCGGGGATACGCAGTATTTT. The gene calls are TRBV2 and TRBJ2-3; 10 bases align to TRBD2. Germline lookup yields CDR1 SNHLY and CDR2 FYNNEI. The V gene end was trimmed by 5 bases and the J gene end by 6 bases; junction bases not matched to a gene: 8. This CDR3 spans 15 amino acids.

The chain carries TRBV6-2 or TRBV6-3 and TRBJ1-1, with D possibly matching TRBD1 (5 bases). Germline V gives CDR1 MNHEY, CDR2 SVGEGT. The CDR3 length is 17 residues. V was pared by 2 bases and J by 0 bases, with 16 bases between. The CDR3 loop reads CASSYTDPRQLNTEAFF. CDR3 bases: TGTGCCAGCAGTTACACCGACCCTAGACAGTTGAACACTGAAGCTTTCTTT.